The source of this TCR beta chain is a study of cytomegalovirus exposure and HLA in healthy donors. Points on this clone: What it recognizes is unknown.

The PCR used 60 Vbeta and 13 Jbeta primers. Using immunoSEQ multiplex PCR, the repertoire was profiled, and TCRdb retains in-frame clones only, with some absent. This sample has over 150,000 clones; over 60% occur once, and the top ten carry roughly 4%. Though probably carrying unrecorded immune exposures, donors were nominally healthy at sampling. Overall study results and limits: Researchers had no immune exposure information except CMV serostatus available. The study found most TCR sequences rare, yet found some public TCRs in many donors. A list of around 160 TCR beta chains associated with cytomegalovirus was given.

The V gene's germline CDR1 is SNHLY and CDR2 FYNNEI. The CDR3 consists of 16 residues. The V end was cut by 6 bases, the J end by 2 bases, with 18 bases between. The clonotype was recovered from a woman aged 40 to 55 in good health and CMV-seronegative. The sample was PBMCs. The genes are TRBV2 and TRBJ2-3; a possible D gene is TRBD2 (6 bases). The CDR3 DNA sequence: TGTGCCAGCAGACAGATCGGGTTAGCGGACACAGATACGCAGTATTTT. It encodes CASRQIGLADTDTQYF.